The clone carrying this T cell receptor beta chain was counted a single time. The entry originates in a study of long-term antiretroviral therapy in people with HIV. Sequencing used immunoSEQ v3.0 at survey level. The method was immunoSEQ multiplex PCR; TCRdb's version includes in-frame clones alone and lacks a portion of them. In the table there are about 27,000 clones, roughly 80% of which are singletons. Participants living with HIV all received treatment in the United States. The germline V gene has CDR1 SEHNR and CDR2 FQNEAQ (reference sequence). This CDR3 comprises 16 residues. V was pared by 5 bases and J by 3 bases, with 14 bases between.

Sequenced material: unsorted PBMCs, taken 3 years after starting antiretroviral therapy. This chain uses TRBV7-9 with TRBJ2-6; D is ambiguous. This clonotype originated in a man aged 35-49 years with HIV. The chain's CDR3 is CASSPDGQSGANVLTF. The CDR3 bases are TGTGCCAGCAGCCCGGACGGTCAAAGTGGGGCCAACGTCCTGACTTTC.